The 28 T cell receptor beta chains listed next were all sequenced from one sample in a study of post-analysis software for immune sequencing data. For these receptors, no antigen is known. Study outcomes and limitations: Higher frequency in patients than in controls was seen for 5 or 6 TRBV segments, with TRBV5-6, TRBV5-1 and TRBV20-1 among them.

Unique molecular identifiers were carried by the TCR beta cDNA libraries. From the PCR reads, TCRdb called clonotypes with MiXCR, one entry per CDR3 protein. The data show fewer than 550,000 distinct CDR3 sequences, 30% to 40% seen once. Sequenced sample: blood. The receptors derive from a girl between 2 and 17 years old with multiple sclerosis.

The gene calls are TRBV5-6 and TRBJ1-4; TRBD1 is a possible D gene (6 bases). V was shortened by 4 bases and J by 10 bases, with 8 bases between the two germline ends. This CDR3 region has 11 residues. The germline gives CDR1 SGHDT, CDR2 YYEEEE. CDR3 DNA: TGTGCCAGCAGCCTGGACAGAAAACTGTTTTTT. Protein: CASSLDRKLFF.

V gene TRBV6-2 or TRBV6-3 combines with J gene TRBJ1-2, with 10 bases matching TRBD1. With V trimmed by 6 bases and J by 5 bases, 9 bases remained unmatched. The CDR3 covers 15 residues. Germline CDR1 reads MNHEY; CDR2 reads SVGEGT. The DNA for the CDR3 is TGTGCCAGCAGCCCCGGACAGGGGGTTTCGTATGGCTACACCTTC. It yields the protein CASSPGQGVSYGYTF.

V gene TRBV7-2 combines with J gene TRBJ1-1, with D uncertain. The germline V gene encodes CDR1 SGHTA and CDR2 FQGNSA. The CDR3 runs to 15 residues. The germline V and J ends were trimmed by 0 bases and 4 bases, with 12 bases remaining between them. This CDR3 is CASSLAWGGSTEAFF. As DNA, the CDR3 is TGTGCCAGCAGCTTAGCGTGGGGTGGGAGCACTGAAGCTTTCTTT.

A few counts support this clonotype. The chain carries TRBV15 and TRBJ2-1; no firm D call. The CDR3 runs 12 residues. V was shortened by 11 bases and J by 4 bases, with 12 bases between the two germline ends. The germline V gene has CDR1 LNHNV and CDR2 YYDKDF (reference sequence). The CDR3 DNA reads as TGTGCCGCCTCTATGGGTTACAATGAGCAGTTCTTC. It is translated as CAASMGYNEQFF.

The V call is TRBV19, the J call TRBJ2-3; D perhaps matches TRBD2 (6 bases). Looked up from germline, CDR1 is LNHDA and CDR2 is SQIVND (reference sequence). The V gene lost 4 bases and the J gene lost 8 bases, with 22 bases spanning the gap. This CDR3 is built from 16 residues. The CDR3 DNA follows: TGTGCCAGTAGTAGACCAACTAGCCCTCGCCCTGCTACGCAGTATTTT. It encodes CASSRPTSPRPATQYF.

This rearrangement joins TRBV20-1 to TRBJ2-3, with D perhaps matching TRBD1 or TRBD2 (6 bases each). CDR1 and CDR2 (germline): DFQATT, SNEGSKA (reference sequence). This CDR3 region has 12 residues. V was pared by 6 bases and J by 2 bases, with 9 bases between. The CDR3 here is CSARDNTDTQYF. The DNA for the CDR3 is TGCAGTGCGCGGGACAACACAGATACGCAGTATTTT.

Written as DNA, the CDR3 is TGTGCCACCAGCAGAGATAAACACACAGGGGGGGAGACCCAGTACTTC. Its translation is CATSRDKHTGGETQYF. This chain uses TRBV15 with TRBJ2-5; 8 nucleotides line up with TRBD1. Looked up from germline, CDR1 is LNHNV and CDR2 is YYDKDF (reference sequence). V lost 0 bases to trimming and J lost 5 bases; unmatched junction nucleotides: 8. The CDR3 extends over 16 amino acids.

Worth noting for this clonotype: This may be a read error, as it is one base from a much larger clone. This chain connects TRBV6-5 to TRBJ2-1; no clear D. With 6 bases removed from V and 13 bases from J, the gap between germline ends came to 22 bases. Germline-derived CDR1 and CDR2 are MNHEY and SVGAGI. The CDR3 runs 14 residues. The CDR3 nucleotides read TGTGCCAGCAGGAAGGCGGCTCCCAGAGAGACCCAGTTCTTC. Translation: CASRKAAPRETQFF.

The chain combines TRBV15 with TRBJ2-3, with D perhaps TRBD2 (6 bases). V lost 5 bases and J 0 bases, leaving 21 bases between the germline ends. The CDR3 has 18 residues. Germline V gene lookup returns CDR1 LNHNV and CDR2 YYDKDF (reference sequence). CDR3 loop: CATSPSIRGLLSTDTQYF. CDR3 coding DNA: TGTGCCACCAGCCCCTCAATTCGGGGGTTGCTTAGCACAGATACGCAGTATTTT.

The rearrangement uses TRBV20-1 and TRBJ2-3; 13 nucleotides align to TRBD2. The ends lost 6 bases at V and 1 base at J; junction bases unmatched: 16. This CDR3 is 19 amino acids long. Germline lookup yields CDR1 DFQATT and CDR2 SNEGSKA (reference sequence). The CDR3 DNA follows: TGCAGTGCACCCACTAGCGGGGGGGCCTTTACTGCTGGCACAGATACGCAGTATTTT. This codes for CSAPTSGGAFTAGTDTQYF.

This clonotype was picked up a small number of times. The chain employs TRBV7-2 and TRBJ2-4, with D perhaps TRBD1 (5 bases). CDR1 and CDR2 from the germline V gene are SGHTA and FQGNSA. V was clipped by 5 bases and J by 1 base, with 12 bases between them. The CDR3 covers 15 residues. This chain's CDR3 is CASSKQVLAKNIQYF. The CDR3 region has the DNA TGTGCCAGCAGCAAACAGGTGTTGGCCAAAAACATTCAGTACTTC.

The chain employs TRBV2 and TRBJ2-4; 8 positions agree with TRBD2. Gene TRBJ2-7 matches the end of the DNA better, so the J call may be wrong. The CDR3 is 13 amino acids. CDR1 is SNHLY and CDR2 is FYNNEI in the germline V gene. This CDR3 is CAKRREGTYEQYF. As DNA, the CDR3 is TGTGCCAAGCGCCGGGAGGGAACCTACGAGCAGTACTTC.

This clonotype was seen a few times. The chain uses TRBV5-1 and TRBJ1-1; D gene unclear. This CDR3 is built from 16 residues. Germline assignment: CDR1 SGHRS and CDR2 YFSETQ. With 4 bases removed from V and 1 base from J, the gap between germline ends came to 17 bases. The CDR3 protein is CASSLDISRQNTEAFF. The CDR3 coding sequence is TGCGCCAGCAGCCTTGACATTTCCCGCCAGAACACTGAAGCTTTCTTT.

Comments on this clonotype: Since a much larger clone is just one base distant, this may be a read error. V usage is TRBV12-3 or TRBV12-4 and J usage is TRBJ2-5, with D unresolved. CDR3 length: 11 residues. The CDR3 region has the DNA TGTGCCGGCAGTCCCTCCGAGACCCAGTACTTC. It translates to CAGSPSETQYF.

This chain connects TRBV18 to TRBJ2-5, with 7 bases lining up with TRBD2. The J segment lost 5 bases and the V segment lost 0 bases, leaving 6 bases of the junction unmatched. CDR1 is KGHSH and CDR2 is LQKENI in the germline V gene. The CDR3 sequence is 15 residues long. Written as DNA, the CDR3 is TGTGCCAGCTCACCACCGTCAGCGGGGAGGGAGACCCAGTACTTC. Its protein product is CASSPPSAGRETQYF.

The rearrangement joins TRBV20-1 to TRBJ2-5, with D perhaps matching TRBD1 (6 bases). Germline loops: CDR1 DFQATT, CDR2 SNEGSKA (reference sequence). This CDR3 is 18 amino acids long. Trimming stripped 0 bases from V and 0 bases from J, with 20 bases between. In DNA, the CDR3 is TGCAGTGCTAGAGATCACGGCAGGGGAGTGGGAAACCAAGAGACCCAGTACTTC. Its protein is CSARDHGRGVGNQETQYF.

This clonotype was seen just once. In DNA form, the CDR3 reads TGCGCCAGCAGCTTAACACAGGGGACAATGAACACTGAAGCTTTCTTT. This codes for CASSLTQGTMNTEAFF. The chain couples TRBV5-1 to TRBJ1-1; 7 bases line up with TRBD1. Trimming cost V 2 bases and J 0 bases; bases outside gene matches: 7. This CDR3 is built from 16 residues. Germline assignment: CDR1 SGHRS and CDR2 YFSETQ.

The chain has TRBV12-3 or TRBV12-4 and TRBJ2-1, with 7 bases that match TRBD1. V lost 5 bases and J lost 10; bases outside the gene matches: 14. The CDR3 runs 15 residues. The CDR3 bases are TGTGCCAGCAGTGTGACCGGACAGGCCCAAGGGGAGCAGTTCTTC. It specifies CASSVTGQAQGEQFF.

The gene calls are TRBV5-1 and TRBJ2-4; TRBD2 matches 7 bases. The CDR3 runs 14 residues. CDR1 SGHRS and CDR2 YFSETQ come from the germline V gene. Losses at the gene ends were 3 bases for V and 9 bases for J; bases not matched to a gene: 9. CDR3 protein: CASSSPSGGSIQYF. CDR3 nucleotide sequence: TGCGCCAGCAGCTCCCCATCCGGGGGGTCCATTCAGTACTTC.

The V call is TRBV10-3, the J call TRBJ2-7; either TRBD1 or TRBD2 may fit D (5 bases each). Trimming pared 4 bases from V and 1 base from J, leaving 8 bases between. Germline V gene lookup returns CDR1 ENHRY and CDR2 SYGVKD. This CDR3 spans 13 amino acids. CDR3 region: CAISGDQSYEQYF. The CDR3 nucleotides read TGTGCCATCAGTGGGGACCAATCCTACGAGCAGTACTTC.

This clonotype has ten or more counts. This rearrangement joins TRBV29-1 to TRBJ1-2; 7 bases are shared with TRBD1. CDR1 is SQVTM and CDR2 is ANQGSEA in the germline V gene. CDR3 length: 13 amino acids. V lost 3 bases and J lost 0; bases outside the gene matches: 1. The CDR3 region has the DNA TGCAGCGTTGAGGGGACAGCTAACTATGGCTACACCTTC. The encoded protein is CSVEGTANYGYTF. The whole variable domain, filled in from reference TRBV29-1 and TRBJ1-2, reads SAVISQKPSRDICQRGTSLTIQCQVDSQVTMMFWYRQQPGQSLTLIATANQGSEATYESGFVIDKFPISRPNLTFSTLTVSNMSPEDSSIYLCSVEGTANYGYTFGSGTRLTVV.

This clonotype was recorded a few times. V gene TRBV12-3 or TRBV12-4 combines with J gene TRBJ2-3; 12 bases line up with TRBD2. V lost 2 bases and J lost 4; bases outside the gene matches: 1. CDR3 length: 15 residues. CDR3 in DNA: TGTGCCAGCAGTTTAAGACTAGCGGGGGCAGATACGCAGTATTTT. Translation: CASSLRLAGADTQYF.

This chain joins TRBV5-5 and TRBJ2-5, with TRBD2 identical over 12 bases. J lost 3 bases, V lost 4 bases, and 10 bases had no gene match. There are 17 residues in the CDR3. From germline, CDR1 is SGHKS and CDR2 YYEKEE (reference sequence). This CDR3 reads CASSRYPTSGGKETQYF. CDR3 DNA sequence: TGTGCCAGCAGCCGCTACCCGACTAGCGGGGGTAAAGAGACCCAGTACTTC.

Turning to this clonotype: One junction end does not reproduce the germline sequence, and a read error may be involved. The J gene is TRBJ2-2, the V gene TRBV20-1; the match to TRBD2 covers 11 bases. The germline V gene has CDR1 DFQATT and CDR2 SNEGSKA (reference sequence). The CDR3 totals 17 residues. The CDR3 spells CSAKGLAGGLKAGERFF. CDR3 coding DNA: TGCAGTGCCAAAGGGTTAGCGGGGGGGCTTAAAGCCGGGGAGCGGTTTTTT.

In this sample, this clonotype turned up a few times. It may be a read error: a sequence one base away is much more abundant. The V gene is TRBV5-1, the J gene TRBJ2-1; D is possibly TRBD2 (5 bases). The closer fit of TRBJ2-7 to the DNA end suggests the J call may be wrong. The CDR3 is 13 amino acids. Germline V lookup: CDR1 SGHRS, CDR2 YFSETQ. CDR3: CASSLGGLNEQYF. CDR3 sequence (DNA): TGCGCCAGCAGCTTGGGCGGACTCAATGAGCAGTACTTC.

The CDR3 bases are TGTGCCATCAGGGTGACGGGAAATTCACCCCTCCACTTT. Amino acid sequence: CAIRVTGNSPLHF. This chain uses TRBV10-3 with TRBJ1-6; no firm D call. V was shortened by 6 bases and J by 7 bases, with 10 bases between the two germline ends. This CDR3 comprises 13 residues. Looked up from germline, CDR1 is ENHRY and CDR2 is SYGVKD.

In this sample, this clonotype turned up many times. The chain links TRBV20-1 to TRBJ2-7; 9 nucleotides agree with TRBD1. Germline trimming cut 3 bases from V and 6 bases from J; bases unmatched to any gene: 9. CDR3 length equals 14 residues. The germline CDR1 and CDR2 sequences are DFQATT and SNEGSKA (reference sequence). CDR3: CSASPRDRVPEQYF. CDR3 DNA sequence: TGCAGTGCTAGCCCCCGGGACAGGGTACCCGAGCAGTACTTC.

Comments on this clonotype: The germline gene is not matched at one end of the junction; a read error may be the cause. This chain connects TRBV7-2 to TRBJ2-5; 8 bases line up with TRBD1. The J call may be incorrect, as the DNA end agrees better with TRBJ2-7. The CDR3 runs 14 residues. Per germline, CDR1 SGHTA and CDR2 FQGNSA. CDR3 protein: CANSLAGTGYEQYF. The CDR3 DNA follows: TGTGCCAACAGCTTAGCCGGGACAGGCTACGAGCAGTACTTC.